Listed here is a single T cell receptor beta chain. These data come from a study of T-cell memory formation after mild COVID-19. One entry per CDR3 protein, called by TCRdb with MiXCR from the 5' RACE reads. The data show fewer than 600,000 distinct CDR3 sequences, about 20% seen once. The CDR3 is 15 amino acids. Trimming left V 7 bases short and J 1 base short, with 12 bases between. CDR1 and CDR2 (germline): KGHDR, SFDVKD. Material: PBMCs or a T cell subset sorted from them (not recorded which). The receptor was isolated from an adult woman who had mild COVID-19 (a few samples of this study predate the infection). Cell type and time point are not known. The chain combines TRBV24-1 with TRBJ2-2; tentative D call: TRBD1 (6 bases). In DNA, the CDR3 is TGTGCCACCAGCCAGGGGAACTTGAACACCGGGGAGCTGTTTTTT. Amino acids: CATSQGNLNTGELFF.